This is a list of T cell receptor beta chains from one sample in a study of CD8 T cells in Susac syndrome. TCRdb analysed the immunoSEQ multiplex PCR reads with MiXCR anew, one entry per CDR3 protein. The sample has approximately 300,000 distinct CDR3 sequences, approximately 85% seen once. Sequenced sample: CD8+ T cells from PBMCs. The receptors stem from a human donor with multiple sclerosis. Each CDR3 is given with its conserved first and last residue. The order of the fields is J gene, V gene, CDR3 protein.

j_call: TRBJ2-2
v_call: TRBV4-3
cdr3_aa: CASRDSIGGAGAGELFF

j_call: TRBJ1-1
v_call: TRBV10-3
cdr3_aa: CAISEAGGLITEAFF

j_call: TRBJ1-1
v_call: TRBV30
cdr3_aa: CAWSVGNTEAFF

j_call: TRBJ1-1
v_call: TRBV18
cdr3_aa: CASSGGQGLRNTEAFF

j_call: TRBJ2-2
v_call: TRBV2
cdr3_aa: CASSLRGVPGELFF

j_call: TRBJ2-1
v_call: TRBV7-8
cdr3_aa: CASSSNSGAHLYNEQFF

j_call: TRBJ2-5
v_call: TRBV28
cdr3_aa: CASSWGSGRVETQYF

j_call: TRBJ1-5
v_call: TRBV6-2/TRBV6-3
cdr3_aa: CASSYPQGQWDQPQHF

j_call: TRBJ2-4
v_call: TRBV2
cdr3_aa: CASIQDANKAKNIQYF

j_call: TRBJ1-2
v_call: TRBV12-3/TRBV12-4
cdr3_aa: CASSPGGVISYGYTF

j_call: TRBJ2-7
v_call: TRBV5-1
cdr3_aa: CASSSRTSGSGDEQYF

j_call: TRBJ1-2
v_call: TRBV6-5
cdr3_aa: CASSWFGGNYGYTF

j_call: TRBJ2-3
v_call: TRBV6-2/TRBV6-3
cdr3_aa: CASSYPETGTGVLTDTQYF